The 7 T cell receptor beta chains below all came from one sample that was sequenced in a study of PD-1 blockade in mismatch repair-deficient tumors. Sequencing was performed with immunoSEQ multiplex PCR; in TCRdb, only in-frame clones are kept and a portion is missing. The data contain 120,000 or so clones, roughly 90% of them singletons. This material consisted of peripheral blood, taken about 17 months after starting pembrolizumab. The receptors come from an adult with mismatch repair-deficient cancer.

The gene calls are TRBV5-1 and TRBJ2-7; TRBD1 agrees at 10 bases. V shed 0 bases and J 3 bases; nucleotides not matched to a gene: 9. This CDR3 is built from 17 residues. Per the germline V gene, CDR1 is SGHRS and CDR2 is YFSETQ. The CDR3 sequence is CASSLAIMGQGNYEQYF. The CDR3 DNA sequence: TGCGCCAGCAGCTTGGCCATAATGGGACAGGGGAACTACGAGCAGTACTTC.

The chain joins TRBV30 to TRBJ2-7; tentatively, D is TRBD2 (5 bases). Germline-derived CDR1 and CDR2 are GTSNPN and SVGIG (reference sequence). This CDR3 contains 14 residues. V lost 0 bases to trimming and J lost 3 bases, with 12 bases between them. The DNA of the CDR3 is TGTGCCTGGAGTGTACGGGATAGGAACTACGAGCAGTACTTC. It translates to CAWSVRDRNYEQYF.

The rearrangement joins TRBV28 to TRBJ2-1; 8 nucleotides match TRBD2. Unmatched junction bases numbered 8, after V lost 0 bases and J lost 4 bases. Germline V lookup: CDR1 MDHEN, CDR2 SYDVKM. The CDR3 length is 17 residues. CDR3 nucleotides: TGTGCCAGCAGTTTATGGGGCGTAACGGGAGGGTACAATGAGCAGTTCTTC. Protein: CASSLWGVTGGYNEQFF. Full variable domain (outside the CDR3, taken from reference TRBV28 and TRBJ2-1): DVKVTQSSRYLVKRTGEKVFLECVQDMDHENMFWYRQDPGLGLRLIYFSYDVKMKEKGDIPEGYSVSREKKERFSLILESASTNQTSMYLCASSLWGVTGGYNEQFFGPGTRLTVL.

The V and J genes are TRBV18 and TRBJ2-1; D gene ambiguous. The V gene lost 3 bases and the J gene lost 10 bases, with 13 bases spanning the gap. This CDR3 is 13 amino acids long. Per the germline V gene, CDR1 is KGHSH and CDR2 is LQKENI. CDR3: CASSPGKLVEQFF. Written as DNA, the CDR3 is TGTGCCAGCTCACCGGGCAAACTGGTGGAGCAGTTCTTC.

The gene calls are TRBV9 and TRBJ2-1; perhaps D is TRBD1 or TRBD2 (7 bases each). This CDR3 is 20 amino acids long. Germline lookup yields CDR1 SGDLS and CDR2 YYNGEE. Trimming cost V 4 bases and J 2 bases, with 28 bases left between them. CDR3 nucleotide sequence: TGTGCCAGCAGCTCCGGGACAGCCGGATTTCTAGCGGAGCCCTACAATGAGCAGTTCTTC. Protein: CASSSGTAGFLAEPYNEQFF.

The chain joins TRBV29-1 to TRBJ2-7; D is unclear. Per germline, CDR1 SQVTM and CDR2 ANQGSEA. Trimming shortened V by 2 bases and J by 3 bases, and 5 bases separated the two germline ends. The CDR3 contains 11 residues. The CDR3 region is CSVERNYEQYF. In DNA, the CDR3 is TGCAGCGTTGAAAGAAACTACGAGCAGTACTTC.

The rearrangement uses TRBV6-6 and TRBJ2-1, with 7 bases lining up with TRBD2. Trimming removed 6 bases from V and 6 bases from J; junction bases left unmatched: 8. The CDR3 has 14 amino acids. Germline CDR1 reads MNHNY; CDR2 reads SVGAGI (reference sequence). CDR3 protein: CASRTTSPGNEQFF. DNA for the CDR3: TGTGCCAGCAGAACGACTAGCCCCGGCAATGAGCAGTTCTTC.